Shown below are 30 T cell receptor beta chains from a single sample sequenced in a study of early T cells in non-severe SARS-CoV-2 infection. TCRdb fed the 5' RACE reads into MiXCR, producing one record per CDR3 protein. Altogether 60,000 to 85,000 distinct CDR3 sequences are present, around a sixth being singletons, with the ten largest covering 9% to 15%. Sample: whole blood. Receptors were obtained from an adult who was a healthcare worker with PCR-confirmed SARS-CoV-2 infection or an uninfected control (not recorded which).

The count of this clonotype is one. This clone may be a read error of a much larger clone one base away. This rearrangement joins TRBV11-3 to TRBJ2-7, with TRBD2 as a possible D gene (6 bases). Between the trimmed V and J ends, which lost 4 bases and 3 bases, there was a span of 7 bases. Germline loops: CDR1 SGHNT, CDR2 YENEEA. The CDR3 has 12 amino acids. The CDR3 sequence is CASSSGGYEQYF. The CDR3 DNA sequence: TGTGCCAGCAGCTCCGGGGGCTACGAGCAGTACTTC.

This clonotype was seen many times. The V gene is TRBV6-6, the J gene TRBJ1-1, with D perhaps TRBD1 (5 bases). V was clipped by 0 bases and J by 7 bases, with 15 bases between them. Germline values: CDR1 MNHNY, CDR2 SVGAGI (reference sequence). The CDR3 sequence is 15 residues long. The CDR3 region has the DNA TGTGCCAGCAGTTACTCGTCTGGGACTTCAGGTGAAGCTTTCTTT. It translates to CASSYSSGTSGEAFF.

A few counts support this clonotype. This rearrangement joins TRBV6-6 to TRBJ1-5, with TRBD1 identical over 9 bases. Germline CDR1 is MNHNY and CDR2 is SVGAGI (reference sequence). CDR3 length: 15 residues. The J segment lost 6 bases and the V segment lost 5 bases, leaving 8 bases of the junction unmatched. The CDR3 nucleotides read TGTGCCAGCAGTCGTCAACAGGGGGCGCTTCAGCCCCAGCATTTT. The encoded protein is CASSRQQGALQPQHF.

This clonotype was seen more than once but under ten times. The chain carries TRBV9 and TRBJ2-3, with 8 nucleotides matching TRBD1. V lost 4 bases, J lost 1 base, and 8 bases stayed unmatched. The CDR3 totals 16 residues. CDR1 is SGDLS, CDR2 YYNGEE, per germline. CDR3 bases: TGTGCCAGCAGCCCACGACAGGGGTCCCGCACAGATACGCAGTATTTT. Translating gives CASSPRQGSRTDTQYF.

V and J are TRBV11-2 and TRBJ2-3; 14 bases are a match to TRBD2. Germline V gene lookup returns CDR1 SGHAT and CDR2 FQNNGV. Unmatched junction bases numbered 14, after V lost 5 bases and J lost 7 bases. The CDR3 spans 18 residues. Here the CDR3 DNA reads TGTGCCAGCAGCGCACCGACTAGCGGGGGGGCCGGGCGCTATACGCAGTATTTT. Translation gives CASSAPTSGGAGRYTQYF. The full variable domain, its missing parts supplied by reference TRBV11-2 and TRBJ2-3, is EAGVAQSPRYKIIEKRQSVAFWCNPISGHATLYWYQQILGQGPKLLIQFQNNGVVDDSQLPKDRFSAERLKGVDSTLKIQPAKLEDSAVYLCASSAPTSGGAGRYTQYFGPGTRLTVL.

The J gene is TRBJ1-2, the V gene TRBV29-1, with a weak D call TRBD1 (5 bases). Trimming took 5 bases from V and 5 from J, leaving 9 bases between them. CDR3 length equals 11 residues. Germline assignment: CDR1 SQVTM and CDR2 ANQGSEA. The CDR3 DNA is TGCAGCGTTTTGACAGATTATGGCTACACCTTC. This encodes CSVLTDYGYTF.

This clonotype was detected a few times. This chain joins TRBV6-1 and TRBJ1-2, with a possible D match to TRBD1 (5 bases). V was cut by 4 bases and J by 1 base, with 13 bases left in between. CDR3 size: 15 residues. The germline V gene encodes CDR1 MNHNS and CDR2 SASEGT. The CDR3 spells CASSGGYRSNYGYTF. The CDR3 bases are TGTGCCAGCAGTGGGGGGTACAGGAGTAACTATGGCTACACCTTC.

The chain combines TRBV7-8 with TRBJ1-2; 10 positions match TRBD1. V gave up 1 base and J gave up 4 bases; unmatched junction bases: 3. CDR3 length: 15 amino acids. Germline V gives CDR1 SGHVS, CDR2 FQNEAQ. The CDR3 DNA is TGTGCCAGCAGCTTAGGGTGGACAGGGGGCTATGGCTACACCTTC. This sequence encodes CASSLGWTGGYGYTF.

The J gene is TRBJ2-3, the V gene TRBV6-5; the match to TRBD1 covers 9 bases. The length of the CDR3 is 14 residues. The germline CDR1 and CDR2 sequences are MNHEY and SVGAGI. With 5 bases clipped from V and 5 bases from J, the junction kept 5 bases outside the gene matches. The CDR3 DNA reads as TGTGCCAGCAGTGCCGGGACAGGGAAAGATACGCAGTATTTT. Translated: CASSAGTGKDTQYF.

J is TRBJ1-4 and V is TRBV7-6; no clear D. Deletions cut 4 bases from V and 9 bases from J, with 21 bases between. The CDR3 runs 16 residues. From germline, CDR1 is SGHVS and CDR2 FNYEAQ. CDR3 nucleotides: TGTGCCAGCAGCTCCCGGAAGACGTCGGGAGGGAAAAAACTGTTTTTT. Protein product: CASSSRKTSGGKKLFF.

The V and J genes are TRBV3-1 and TRBJ2-5; 9 bases match TRBD1. V shed 3 bases, J shed 6 bases, and the junction held 8 bases outside the gene matches. Per the germline V gene, CDR1 is LGHDT and CDR2 is YNNKEL (reference sequence). The CDR3 is 15 amino acids. The CDR3 DNA sequence: TGTGCCAGCAGCCACATCCGGGACAGGGCCCAGACCCAGTACTTC. Encoded protein: CASSHIRDRAQTQYF.

This clonotype was seen a handful of times. The chain links TRBV29-1 to TRBJ2-5; TRBD1 might be the D (5 bases). Germline values: CDR1 SQVTM, CDR2 ANQGSEA. The CDR3 length is 15 residues. Between the trimmed V and J ends, which lost 5 bases and 5 bases, there was a span of 21 bases. The CDR3 DNA is TGCAGCGTTCTCCGAACAGGTCAGGGTAGGGAGACCCAGTACTTC. It codes for CSVLRTGQGRETQYF.

This clonotype was picked up a small number of times. V and J are TRBV5-4 and TRBJ2-2; 8 nucleotides line up with TRBD2. The germline V gene encodes CDR1 SGHNT and CDR2 YYREEE (reference sequence). With V trimmed by 0 bases and J by 3 bases, 7 bases remained unmatched. The CDR3 is 17 residues long. CDR3: CASSLEWRGAHTGELFF. The DNA of the CDR3 is TGTGCCAGCAGCTTGGAATGGCGGGGGGCCCACACCGGGGAGCTGTTTTTT.

This rearrangement joins TRBV7-9 to TRBJ2-1; weak D call: TRBD1 (5 bases). CDR1 SEHNR and CDR2 FQNEAQ come from the germline V gene (reference sequence). The CDR3 covers 12 residues. Trimming left V 5 bases short and J 8 bases short, with 10 bases between. The CDR3 DNA is TGTGCCAGCAGCGAACAGGTCTATGAGCAGTTCTTC. It yields the protein CASSEQVYEQFF.

The V gene is TRBV6-6, the J gene TRBJ1-1, with 7 bases aligning to TRBD1. CDR1 and CDR2 from the germline V gene are MNHNY and SVGAGI (reference sequence). This CDR3 region has 14 residues. V lost 2 bases to trimming and J lost 4 bases; unmatched junction nucleotides: 4. The DNA for the CDR3 is TGTGCCAGCAGTTACGAGGGGGCGGTCACTGAAGCTTTCTTT. Translating it yields CASSYEGAVTEAFF.

The genes are TRBV6-2 or TRBV6-3 and TRBJ2-1; TRBD1 aligns across 10 bases. CDR1 MNHEY and CDR2 SVGEGT come from the germline V gene. Germline trimming cut 6 bases from V and 15 bases from J; bases unmatched to any gene: 17. The CDR3 sequence is 15 residues long. The chain's CDR3 is CASRDRDRGLKKVFF. CDR3 bases: TGTGCCAGCAGAGACCGGGACAGGGGACTCAAGAAGGTGTTCTTC.

This clonotype was counted only a few times. The CDR3 sequence: CASSHMGGETYNEQFF. The CDR3 DNA reads TGCGCCAGCAGCCATATGGGTGGGGAGACCTACAATGAGCAGTTCTTC. The chain joins TRBV4-3 to TRBJ2-1, with D maybe TRBD2 (5 bases). The CDR3 is 16 residues long. Germline CDR1 reads LGHNA; CDR2 reads YSLEER. V was shortened by 3 bases and J by 2 bases, with 14 bases between the two germline ends.

The chain joins TRBV7-3 to TRBJ2-5; D gene uncertain. Trimming removed 3 bases at V and 5 bases at J, with 10 bases between. This CDR3 comprises 13 residues. The germline V gene encodes CDR1 SGHTA and CDR2 FQGTGA. CDR3 sequence (DNA): TGTGCCAGCAGCTTCGGCTACGCGGAGACCCAGTACTTC. This codes for CASSFGYAETQYF.

This rearrangement joins TRBV29-1 to TRBJ1-2, with D hard to call. V lost 3 bases to trimming and J lost 4 bases, with 9 bases between them. The length of the CDR3 is 12 residues. CDR1 is SQVTM and CDR2 is ANQGSEA in the germline V gene. The chain's CDR3 is CSVEEASYGYTF. CDR3 in DNA: TGCAGCGTTGAGGAAGCAAGCTATGGCTACACCTTC.

This clonotype was seen only a few times. The chain links TRBV6-5 to TRBJ1-1, with D hard to call. CDR3 size: 14 residues. Trimming shortened V by 2 bases and J by 2 bases, and 9 bases separated the two germline ends. Germline values: CDR1 MNHEY, CDR2 SVGAGI. The CDR3 sequence is CASSYGRENTEAFF. CDR3 DNA sequence: TGTGCCAGCAGTTACGGAAGGGAAAACACTGAAGCTTTCTTT.

This sequence joins TRBV20-1 and TRBJ2-7, with 9 bases lining up with TRBD1. The CDR3 has 13 amino acids. Trimming cost V 3 bases and J 8 bases; bases outside gene matches: 8. Germline V gives CDR1 DFQATT, CDR2 SNEGSKA (reference sequence). The CDR3 DNA reads as TGCAGTGCTAGTGTAACCGGGACAGGGAAGCAGTACTTC. It encodes CSASVTGTGKQYF.

The CDR3 bases are TGTGCCAGCAGTTTAGCGCGGGGGGGAAACATTCAGTACTTC. Its protein is CASSLARGGNIQYF. J is TRBJ2-4 and V is TRBV28; 9 bases are a match to TRBD2. Trimming at V came to 2 bases and at J to 6 bases, leaving 2 bases not matched to a gene. Looked up from germline, CDR1 is MDHEN and CDR2 is SYDVKM. CDR3 length: 14 amino acids.

This clonotype was detected only a few times. The rearrangement links TRBV6-6 to TRBJ2-1; D possibly uses TRBD1 or TRBD2 (5 bases each). Germline V gives CDR1 MNHNY, CDR2 SVGAGI (reference sequence). V was pared by 6 bases and J by 9 bases, with 12 bases between. This CDR3 comprises 12 residues. The CDR3 DNA is TGTGCCAGCAGCCAAACTAGGGGTGAGCAGTTCTTC. It translates to CASSQTRGEQFF.

This clonotype was detected only a few times. CDR3 sequence (DNA): TGCAGCGTCGAGACAGCAGTCTATGGCTACACCTTC. Translated, it gives CSVETAVYGYTF. The rearrangement uses TRBV29-1 and TRBJ1-2; maybe TRBD1 (5 bases). This CDR3 comprises 12 residues. V dropped 6 bases and J dropped 4 bases, with 12 bases sitting between them. The germline CDR1 and CDR2 sequences are SQVTM and ANQGSEA.

This clonotype was found a few times. V and J are TRBV5-1 and TRBJ2-3; no firm D call. Trimming took off 5 bases at V and 2 bases at J, with 15 bases between the two ends. The CDR3 loop spans 15 amino acids. Germline CDR1 reads SGHRS; CDR2 reads YFSETQ. CDR3 nucleotide sequence: TGCGCCAGCAGTCCGACATGGGGAACCACAGATACGCAGTATTTT. Translated: CASSPTWGTTDTQYF.

Here the CDR3 DNA reads TGTGCCAGCAGCCTTTTCCGAACCCGAGGTTCTGGCTATGGCTACACCTTC. Translation gives CASSLFRTRGSGYGYTF. The chain recombines TRBV3-1 with TRBJ1-2; D uncertain. The CDR3 sequence is 17 residues long. V shed 4 bases and J shed 4 bases, with 22 bases lying between them. CDR1 is LGHDT and CDR2 is YNNKEL in the germline V gene (reference sequence).

This clonotype was counted only a few times. The V gene is TRBV5-1, the J gene TRBJ1-4; 7 nucleotides align to TRBD1. The CDR3 length is 14 residues. Losses at the gene ends were 4 bases for V and 7 bases for J; bases not matched to a gene: 7. CDR1 SGHRS and CDR2 YFSETQ come from the germline V gene. CDR3 protein: CASSLATGAEKLFF. CDR3 bases: TGCGCCAGCAGCCTTGCTACAGGGGCTGAAAAACTGTTTTTT.

This clonotype was seen at least ten times. This chain joins TRBV7-9 and TRBJ2-7; weak D call: TRBD2 (6 bases). The length of the CDR3 is 14 residues. Deletions cut 3 bases from V and 2 bases from J, with 11 bases between. Germline CDR1 is SEHNR and CDR2 is FQNEAQ (reference sequence). The CDR3 nucleotides are TGTGCCAGCAGCTTTGGCCCGGGGGCCTACGAGCAGTACTTC. Its protein product is CASSFGPGAYEQYF. The entire variable domain, with the rest obtained from reference TRBV7-9 and TRBJ2-7, is as follows: DTGVSQNPRHKITKRGQNVTFRCDPISEHNRLYWYRQTLGQGPEFLTYFQNEAQLEKSRLLSDRFSAERPKGSFSTLEIQRTEQGDSAMYLCASSFGPGAYEQYFGPGTRLTVT.

The chain joins TRBV2 to TRBJ1-1; D gene unclear. From germline, CDR1 is SNHLY and CDR2 FYNNEI. The CDR3 totals 14 residues. The V end was cut by 6 bases, the J end by 6 bases, with 17 bases between. CDR3 DNA sequence: TGTGCCAGCAGCCACCTAGCTTCCCCCCCTGAAGCTTTCTTT. Encoded protein: CASSHLASPPEAFF. The full variable domain, its missing parts supplied by reference TRBV2 and TRBJ1-1, is EPEVTQTPSHQVTQMGQEVILRCVPISNHLYFYWYRQILGQKVEFLVSFYNNEISEKSEIFDDQFSVERPDGSNFTLKIRSTKLEDSAMYFCASSHLASPPEAFFGQGTRLTVV.

The chain links TRBV4-1 to TRBJ2-1; D call uncertain. This CDR3 contains 9 residues. The V gene's germline CDR1 is MGHRA and CDR2 YSYEKL. The CDR3 nucleotides read TGCGCACGAGATAATGAGCAGTTCTTC. Translating it yields CARDNEQFF.